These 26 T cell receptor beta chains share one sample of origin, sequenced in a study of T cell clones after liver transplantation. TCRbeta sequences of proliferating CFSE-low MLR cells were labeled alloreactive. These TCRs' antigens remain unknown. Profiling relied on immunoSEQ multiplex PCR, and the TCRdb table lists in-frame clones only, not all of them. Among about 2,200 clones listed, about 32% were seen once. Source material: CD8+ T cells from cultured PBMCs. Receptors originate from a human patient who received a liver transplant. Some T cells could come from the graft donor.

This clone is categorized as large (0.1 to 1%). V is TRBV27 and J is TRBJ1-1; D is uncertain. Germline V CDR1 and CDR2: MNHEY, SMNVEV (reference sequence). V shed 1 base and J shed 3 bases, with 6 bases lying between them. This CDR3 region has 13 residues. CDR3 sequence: CASSLWGYTEAFF. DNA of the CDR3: TGTGCCAGCAGTTTATGGGGTTACACTGAAGCTTTCTTT.

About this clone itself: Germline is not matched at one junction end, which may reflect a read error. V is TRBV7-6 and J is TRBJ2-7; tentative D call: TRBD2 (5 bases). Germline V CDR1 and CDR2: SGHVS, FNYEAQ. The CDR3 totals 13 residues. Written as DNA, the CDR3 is TGTGCCAGCAGCTTAGCGGGAGCAGTCGAGCAGTGCTTC. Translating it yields CASSLAGAVEQCF.

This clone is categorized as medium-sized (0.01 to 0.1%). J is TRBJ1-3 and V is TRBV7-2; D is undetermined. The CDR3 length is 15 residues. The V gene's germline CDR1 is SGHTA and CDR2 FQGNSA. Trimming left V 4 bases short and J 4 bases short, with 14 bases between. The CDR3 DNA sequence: TGTGCCAGCAGCTCTGACGGAACAAGCGGAAACACCATATATTTT. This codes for CASSSDGTSGNTIYF.

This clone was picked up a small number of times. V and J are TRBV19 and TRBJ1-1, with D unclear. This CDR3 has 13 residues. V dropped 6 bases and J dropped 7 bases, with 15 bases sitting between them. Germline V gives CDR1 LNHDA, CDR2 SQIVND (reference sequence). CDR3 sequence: CASSLGLQLEAFF. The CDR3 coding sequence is TGTGCCAGTAGCCTGGGTCTACAGCTTGAAGCTTTCTTT.

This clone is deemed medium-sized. CDR3 residues: CASSLVGTEQFF. The DNA of the CDR3 is TGTGCCAGCAGCTTGGTGGGGACGGAGCAGTTCTTC. The chain carries TRBV7-9 and TRBJ2-1; D tentatively fits TRBD1 or TRBD2 (5 bases each). The length of the CDR3 is 12 residues. Germline-derived CDR1 and CDR2 are SEHNR and FQNEAQ (reference sequence). The germline V and J ends were trimmed by 3 bases and 10 bases, with 10 bases remaining between them.

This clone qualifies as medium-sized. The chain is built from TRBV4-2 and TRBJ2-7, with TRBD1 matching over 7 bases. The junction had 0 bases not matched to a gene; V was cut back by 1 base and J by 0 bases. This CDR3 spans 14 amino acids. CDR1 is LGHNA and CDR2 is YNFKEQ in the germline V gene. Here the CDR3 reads CASSQGDSSYEQYF. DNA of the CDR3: TGTGCCAGCAGCCAAGGGGACAGCTCCTACGAGCAGTACTTC.

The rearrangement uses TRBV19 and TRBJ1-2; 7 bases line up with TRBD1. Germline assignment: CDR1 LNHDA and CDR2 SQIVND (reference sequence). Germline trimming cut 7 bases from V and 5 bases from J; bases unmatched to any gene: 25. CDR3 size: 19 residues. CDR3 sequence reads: CASIPPLSWDSPAPYGYTF. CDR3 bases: TGTGCCAGTATCCCCCCCCTATCTTGGGACAGCCCTGCCCCTTATGGCTACACCTTC.

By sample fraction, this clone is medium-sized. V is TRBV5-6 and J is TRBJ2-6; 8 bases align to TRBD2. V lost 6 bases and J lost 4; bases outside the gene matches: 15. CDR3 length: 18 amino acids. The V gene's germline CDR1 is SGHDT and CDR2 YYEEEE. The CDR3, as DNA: TGTGCCAGCACCCCGAGGGGAGGCGGGGGGAACGGGGCCAACGTCCTGACTTTC. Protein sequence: CASTPRGGGGNGANVLTF.

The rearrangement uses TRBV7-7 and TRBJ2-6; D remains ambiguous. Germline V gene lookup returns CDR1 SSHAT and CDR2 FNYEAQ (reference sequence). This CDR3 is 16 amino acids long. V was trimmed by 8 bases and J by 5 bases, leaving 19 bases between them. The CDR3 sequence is CASQLVPQSRANVLTF. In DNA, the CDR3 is TGTGCCAGCCAGCTAGTGCCACAAAGTCGGGCCAACGTCCTGACTTTC.

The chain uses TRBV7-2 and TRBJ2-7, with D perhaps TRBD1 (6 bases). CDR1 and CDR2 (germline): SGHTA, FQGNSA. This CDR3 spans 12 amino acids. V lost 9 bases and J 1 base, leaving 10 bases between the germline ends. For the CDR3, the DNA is TGTGCCAGTGGGGACAATTCCTACGAGCAGTACTTC. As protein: CASGDNSYEQYF.

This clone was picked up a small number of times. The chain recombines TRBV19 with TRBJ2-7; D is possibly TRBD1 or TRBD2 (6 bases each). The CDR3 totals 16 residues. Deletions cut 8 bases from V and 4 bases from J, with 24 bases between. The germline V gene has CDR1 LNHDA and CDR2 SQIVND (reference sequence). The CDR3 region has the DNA TGTGCCAGTTCTCTCTCGGGGGCATTGGGGTGGTACGAGCAGTACTTC. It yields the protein CASSLSGALGWYEQYF.

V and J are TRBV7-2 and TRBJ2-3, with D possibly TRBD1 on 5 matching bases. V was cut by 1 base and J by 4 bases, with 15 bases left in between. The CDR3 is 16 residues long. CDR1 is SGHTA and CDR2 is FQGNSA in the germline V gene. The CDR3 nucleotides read TGTGCCAGCAGCTTAGTGTCTGGACATGGGGCAGATACGCAGTATTTT. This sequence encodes CASSLVSGHGADTQYF. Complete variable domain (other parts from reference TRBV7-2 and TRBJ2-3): GAGVSQSPSNKVTEKGKDVELRCDPISGHTALYWYRQSLGQGLEFLIYFQGNSAPDKSGLPSDRFSAERTGGSVSTLTIQRTQQEDSAVYLCASSLVSGHGADTQYFGPGTRLTVL.

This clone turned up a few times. The CDR3 coding sequence is TGCGCCAGCAGCCAAGATACTGGGGGAGGAGAGACCCAGTACTTC. Translating gives CASSQDTGGGETQYF. The J gene is TRBJ2-5, the V gene TRBV4-1; D possibly corresponds to TRBD2 (6 bases). Trimming took off 0 bases at V and 4 bases at J, with 12 bases between the two ends. CDR1 is MGHRA and CDR2 is YSYEKL in the germline V gene. CDR3 length equals 15 residues.

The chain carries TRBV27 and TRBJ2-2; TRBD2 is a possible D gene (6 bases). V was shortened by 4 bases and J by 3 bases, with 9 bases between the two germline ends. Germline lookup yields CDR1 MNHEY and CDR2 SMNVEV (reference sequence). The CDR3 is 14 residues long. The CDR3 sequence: CASSWDLYTGELFF. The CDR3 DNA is TGTGCCAGCAGTTGGGACTTATACACCGGGGAGCTGTTTTTT.

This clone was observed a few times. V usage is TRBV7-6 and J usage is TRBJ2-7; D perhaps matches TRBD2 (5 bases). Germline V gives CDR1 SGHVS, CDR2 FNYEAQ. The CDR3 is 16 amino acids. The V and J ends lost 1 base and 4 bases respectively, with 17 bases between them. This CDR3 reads CASSLDPSGPSYEQYF. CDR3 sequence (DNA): TGTGCCAGCAGCTTAGATCCCAGCGGCCCCTCTTACGAGCAGTACTTC.

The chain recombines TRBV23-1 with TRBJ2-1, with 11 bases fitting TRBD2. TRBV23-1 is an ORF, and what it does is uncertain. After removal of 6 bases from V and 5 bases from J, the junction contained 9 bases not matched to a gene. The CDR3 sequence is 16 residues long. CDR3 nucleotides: TGCGCCAGCAGACATATAGCGGGGGGGAGGCACAATGAGCAGTTCTTC. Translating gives CASRHIAGGRHNEQFF.

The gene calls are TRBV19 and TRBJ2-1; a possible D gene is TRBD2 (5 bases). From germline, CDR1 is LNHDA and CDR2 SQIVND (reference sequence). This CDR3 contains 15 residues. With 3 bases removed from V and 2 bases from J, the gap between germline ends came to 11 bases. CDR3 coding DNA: TGTGCCAGTAGTATTGCGGGTGCCGCCTACAATGAGCAGTTCTTC. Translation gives CASSIAGAAYNEQFF.

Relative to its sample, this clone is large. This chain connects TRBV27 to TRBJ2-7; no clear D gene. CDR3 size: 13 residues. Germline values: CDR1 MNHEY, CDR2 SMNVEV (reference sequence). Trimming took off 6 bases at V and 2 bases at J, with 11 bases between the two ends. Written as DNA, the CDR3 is TGTGCCAGCAGCCTCGACGGTACCTACGAGCAGTACTTC. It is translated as CASSLDGTYEQYF.

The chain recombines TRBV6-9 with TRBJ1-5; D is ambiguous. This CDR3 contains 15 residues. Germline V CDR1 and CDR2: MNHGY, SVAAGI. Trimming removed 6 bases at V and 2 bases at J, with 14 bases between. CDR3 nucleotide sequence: TGTGCCAGCAGCTCGGGTACCCTGGGCAATCAGCCCCAGCATTTT. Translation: CASSSGTLGNQPQHF.

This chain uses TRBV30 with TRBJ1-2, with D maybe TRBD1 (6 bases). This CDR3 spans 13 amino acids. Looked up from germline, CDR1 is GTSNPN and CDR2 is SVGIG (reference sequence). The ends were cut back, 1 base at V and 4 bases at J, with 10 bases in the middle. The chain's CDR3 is CAWSDKGGYGYTF. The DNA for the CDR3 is TGTGCCTGGAGTGACAAGGGGGGCTATGGCTACACCTTC. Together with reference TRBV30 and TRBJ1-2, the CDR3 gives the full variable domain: SQTIHQWPATLVQPVGSPLSLECTVEGTSNPNLYWYRQAAGRGLQLLFYSVGIGQISSEVPQNLSASRPQDRQFILSSKKLLLSDSGFYLCAWSDKGGYGYTFGSGTRLTVV.

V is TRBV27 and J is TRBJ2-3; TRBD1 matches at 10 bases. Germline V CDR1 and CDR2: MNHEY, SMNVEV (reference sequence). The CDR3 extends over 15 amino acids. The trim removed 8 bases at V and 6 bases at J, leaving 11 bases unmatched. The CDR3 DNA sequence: TGTGCCAGCTGCCCCGGGACAGGGGTATGGGATACGCAGTATTTT. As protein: CASCPGTGVWDTQYF.

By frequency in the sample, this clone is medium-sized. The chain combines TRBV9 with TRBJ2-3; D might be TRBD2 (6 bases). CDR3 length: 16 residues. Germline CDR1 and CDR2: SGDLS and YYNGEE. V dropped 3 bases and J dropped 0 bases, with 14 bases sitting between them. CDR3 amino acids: CASSDPEDYSTDTQYF. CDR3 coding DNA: TGTGCCAGCAGCGACCCCGAGGACTATAGCACAGATACGCAGTATTTT.

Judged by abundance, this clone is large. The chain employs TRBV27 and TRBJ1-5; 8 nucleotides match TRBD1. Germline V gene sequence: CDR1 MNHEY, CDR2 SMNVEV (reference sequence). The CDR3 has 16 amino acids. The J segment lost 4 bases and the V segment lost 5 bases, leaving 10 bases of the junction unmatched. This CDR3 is CASSPSYRGWNQPQHF. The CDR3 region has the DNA TGTGCCAGCAGTCCTTCATACAGGGGGTGGAATCAGCCCCAGCATTTT.

CDR3 nucleotide sequence: TGCGCCAGCAGTTCGGTAGCGGGAGCCGTGGAGACCCAGTACTTC. As protein: CASSSVAGAVETQYF. V gene TRBV5-1 combines with J gene TRBJ2-5, with TRBD2 matching over 9 bases. The CDR3 is made up of 15 amino acids. The germline gives CDR1 SGHRS, CDR2 YFSETQ. V was clipped by 5 bases and J by 5 bases; unmatched bases: 10.

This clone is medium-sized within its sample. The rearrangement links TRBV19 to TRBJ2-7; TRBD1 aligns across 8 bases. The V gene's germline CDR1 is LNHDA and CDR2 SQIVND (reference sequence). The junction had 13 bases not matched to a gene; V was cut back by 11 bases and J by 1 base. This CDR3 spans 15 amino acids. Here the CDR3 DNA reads TGTGCCCTCCGGACAGGGCATTATAGATCCTACGAGCAGTACTTC. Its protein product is CALRTGHYRSYEQYF.

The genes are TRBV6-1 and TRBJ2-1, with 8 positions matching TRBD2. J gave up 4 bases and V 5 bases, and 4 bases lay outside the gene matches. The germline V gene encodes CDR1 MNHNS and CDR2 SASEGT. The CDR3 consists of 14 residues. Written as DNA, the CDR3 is TGTGCCAGCAGTTTAGCGGGGTCGTACAATGAGCAGTTCTTC. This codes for CASSLAGSYNEQFF.